The 32 T cell receptor beta chains reported below all come from one sample, sequenced in a study of cytomegalovirus exposure and HLA in healthy donors. This PCR relied on a set of 60 Vbeta primers and 13 Jbeta primers. TCRdb's table, derived via immunoSEQ multiplex PCR, lists solely in-frame clones and lacks some. The profile shows 150,000 or so clones, about 68% of them singletons. Sequenced sample: PBMCs. The receptors derive from a young man in good health and CMV-seronegative.

The chain uses TRBV27 and TRBJ2-7; 8 bases map to TRBD2. Germline V gene sequence: CDR1 MNHEY, CDR2 SMNVEV (reference sequence). V lost 6 bases, J lost 0 bases, and 7 bases stayed unmatched. The CDR3 totals 15 residues. The CDR3 region is CASSPISGDSYEQYF. The CDR3 region has the DNA TGTGCCAGCAGCCCTATTAGCGGGGACTCCTACGAGCAGTACTTC.

The chain combines TRBV13 with TRBJ2-7; D is perhaps TRBD1 (6 bases). CDR3 length: 14 residues. From germline, CDR1 is PRHDT and CDR2 FYEKMQ (reference sequence). With 2 bases removed from V and 2 bases from J, the gap between germline ends came to 10 bases. CDR3 sequence: CASSLWTEPYEQYF. CDR3 in DNA: TGTGCCAGCAGCTTATGGACAGAGCCCTACGAGCAGTACTTC.

V is TRBV28 and J is TRBJ2-1; no definite D call. V lost 2 bases to trimming and J lost 4 bases, with 12 bases between them. Per the germline V gene, CDR1 is MDHEN and CDR2 is SYDVKM. The CDR3 has 15 residues. The CDR3 coding sequence is TGTGCCAGCAGTTTAACCGGTGTCGTATACAATGAGCAGTTCTTC. It is translated as CASSLTGVVYNEQFF. Drawing the rest from reference TRBV28 and TRBJ2-1, the complete variable domain is DVKVTQSSRYLVKRTGEKVFLECVQDMDHENMFWYRQDPGLGLRLIYFSYDVKMKEKGDIPEGYSVSREKKERFSLILESASTNQTSMYLCASSLTGVVYNEQFFGPGTRLTVL.

This clone showed up just a few times. V usage is TRBV5-1 and J usage is TRBJ1-5, with a weak D call TRBD1 (5 bases). Trimming removed 5 bases at V and 4 bases at J, with 16 bases between. Germline values: CDR1 SGHRS, CDR2 YFSETQ. The CDR3 spans 15 residues. The CDR3 nucleotides read TGCGCCAGCAGTCTCAACGCGGGGGGGAATCAGCCCCAGCATTTT. It specifies CASSLNAGGNQPQHF.

V is TRBV11-1 and J is TRBJ1-1; D remains ambiguous. The CDR3 sequence is 12 residues long. Germline loops: CDR1 SGHAT, CDR2 FQDESV (reference sequence). V lost 5 bases and J lost 7, with 11 bases in between. DNA of the CDR3: TGTGCCAGCAGCCTAACGGGAGGTGAAGCTTTCTTT. This encodes CASSLTGGEAFF.

J is TRBJ2-7 and V is TRBV5-1; a possible D gene is TRBD2 (6 bases). Trimming took off 2 bases at V and 6 bases at J, with 12 bases between the two ends. Germline V gene lookup returns CDR1 SGHRS and CDR2 YFSETQ. This CDR3 has 13 residues. This CDR3 reads CASSFGTRGEQYF. The CDR3 region has the DNA TGCGCCAGCAGCTTTGGGACTCGCGGCGAGCAGTACTTC.

V is TRBV7-6 and J is TRBJ2-5; 7 bases fit TRBD1. CDR3 size: 16 residues. The V segment lost 5 bases and the J segment 2 bases; nucleotides outside the gene matches: 11. Germline CDR1 is SGHVS and CDR2 is FNYEAQ. The DNA of the CDR3 is TGTGCCAGCAGCAAGATACCGGGACAGCTTCAAGAGACCCAGTACTTC. This gives the protein CASSKIPGQLQETQYF.

The V call is TRBV27, the J call TRBJ2-1; 14 nucleotides match TRBD2. The V and J ends lost 2 bases and 0 bases, in that order; junction bases with no gene match: 6. The germline V gene encodes CDR1 MNHEY and CDR2 SMNVEV (reference sequence). The CDR3 is 19 amino acids. The CDR3 DNA reads as TGTGCCAGCAGTTTACCCGGGACTAGCGGGGGATCCTCCTACAATGAGCAGTTCTTC. This codes for CASSLPGTSGGSSYNEQFF.

V is TRBV7-3 and J is TRBJ1-3, with TRBD1 identical over 7 bases. J gave up 0 bases and V 5 bases, and 10 bases lay outside the gene matches. This CDR3 has 17 residues. In germline, CDR1 is SGHTA, CDR2 FQGTGA. The CDR3 region has the DNA TGTGCCAGCAGCCCCGCCCCGGGACAGACCTCTGGAAACACCATATATTTT. This translates into CASSPAPGQTSGNTIYF.

The chain combines TRBV19 with TRBJ2-2; 8 bases line up with TRBD2. Germline trimming cut 3 bases from V and 6 bases from J; bases unmatched to any gene: 3. Germline loops: CDR1 LNHDA, CDR2 SQIVND (reference sequence). The CDR3 totals 14 residues. CDR3 protein: CASSIVGGAGELFF. In DNA form, the CDR3 reads TGTGCCAGTAGTATCGTCGGGGGGGCCGGGGAGCTGTTTTTT.

Remarks on this clone: An end of the junction does not agree with germline; a read error may underlie this. The rearrangement links TRBV19 to TRBJ2-3; the D gene is possibly TRBD1 (8 bases). CDR1 and CDR2 from the germline V gene are LNHDA and SQIVND (reference sequence). The CDR3 spans 15 residues. The CDR3 sequence: CASSPTGGDTDMQYF. The CDR3 DNA follows: TGTGCCAGTAGTCCCACAGGGGGGGACACAGATATGCAGTATTTT.

The chain recombines TRBV7-2 with TRBJ1-6, with a weak D call TRBD1 (5 bases). This CDR3 contains 14 residues. Germline V lookup: CDR1 SGHTA, CDR2 FQGNSA. Trimming took off 3 bases at V and 9 bases at J, with 12 bases between the two ends. DNA for the CDR3: TGTGCCAGCAGCTTGGCAGGGAAAACTTCACCCCTCCACTTT. Protein: CASSLAGKTSPLHF.

As DNA, the CDR3 is TGTGCCAGCACGATCGGGGTTAAGGAAGGATATGGCTACACCTTC. Its translation: CASTIGVKEGYGYTF. The V and J genes are TRBV5-4 and TRBJ1-2; D is ambiguous. The CDR3 spans 15 residues. Germline-derived CDR1 and CDR2 are SGHNT and YYREEE (reference sequence). V was trimmed by 6 bases and J by 5 bases, leaving 20 bases between them.

The chain employs TRBV13 and TRBJ1-3; 8 nucleotides agree with TRBD1. The germline V gene has CDR1 PRHDT and CDR2 FYEKMQ (reference sequence). V shed 5 bases and J 4 bases; nucleotides not matched to a gene: 4. The CDR3 is made up of 14 amino acids. This CDR3 reads CASSGRDRGNTIYF. The CDR3 bases are TGTGCCAGCAGCGGCCGGGACAGGGGAAACACCATATATTTT.

Worth noting for this clone: Because the CDR3's place on the DNA is in doubt, the DNA is left out and the CDR3 is given as listed by TCRdb. CDR3 residues: CASSSSSYEQYF. The chain couples TRBV28 to TRBJ2-7; no DNA check was done on the table's D call, TRBD2. 12 amino acids form the CDR3, both terminal residues included. The germline V gene has CDR1 MDHEN and CDR2 SYDVKM.

V is TRBV6-5 and J is TRBJ2-5; possible D gene TRBD2, 6 bases. The length of the CDR3 is 14 residues. V was pared by 0 bases and J by 4 bases, with 9 bases between. CDR1 and CDR2 (germline): MNHEY, SVGAGI. For the CDR3, the DNA is TGTGCCAGCAGTTACTCGACTAGGGGAGAGACCCAGTACTTC. It is translated as CASSYSTRGETQYF.

The chain uses TRBV4-2 and TRBJ2-4; 8 bases fit TRBD2. The V segment lost 3 bases and the J segment 9 bases; nucleotides outside the gene matches: 13. From germline, CDR1 is LGHNA and CDR2 YNFKEQ. CDR3 length: 16 amino acids. The CDR3 nucleotides are TGTGCCAGCAGCCAGGAAACACGGGGGGGCCTTGGCATTCAGTACTTC. As protein: CASSQETRGGLGIQYF.

As to this clone: One end of the junction does not line up with germline, which may come from a read error. The chain couples TRBV6-5 to TRBJ1-2; 7 bases map to TRBD1. CDR3 length: 15 amino acids. Germline-derived CDR1 and CDR2 are MNHEY and SVGAGI. CDR3 loop: CASSPQGSAIYGYPF. CDR3 coding DNA: TGTGCCAGCAGTCCACAGGGGAGTGCTATCTATGGCTACCCCTTC.

The V and J genes are TRBV5-6 and TRBJ1-1, with D perhaps TRBD1 (5 bases). The CDR3 has 13 amino acids. Germline V CDR1 and CDR2: SGHDT, YYEEEE. V gave up 5 bases and J gave up 5 bases, with 13 bases separating them. CDR3 DNA sequence: TGTGCCAGCAGTTTCGGAGGGGAGACTGAAGCTTTCTTT. The encoded protein is CASSFGGETEAFF.

The V gene is TRBV19, the J gene TRBJ2-5; 13 bases map to TRBD2. CDR1 is LNHDA and CDR2 is SQIVND in the germline V gene (reference sequence). The V and J ends lost 3 bases and 4 bases, in that order; junction bases with no gene match: 2. The length of the CDR3 is 15 residues. The CDR3 here is CASSMGLAGRETQYF. For the CDR3, the DNA is TGTGCCAGTAGTATGGGACTAGCGGGGAGAGAGACCCAGTACTTC.

The chain has TRBV6-4 and TRBJ1-1; 7 nucleotides match TRBD1. Germline V lookup: CDR1 MRHNA, CDR2 SNTAGT. V dropped 6 bases and J dropped 6; count of bases not matched to a gene: 10. There are 14 residues in the CDR3. The CDR3 nucleotides are TGTGCCAGCAGCTCTAGCAGGGGGTCCCCTGAAGCTTTCTTT. Translating gives CASSSSRGSPEAFF.

The chain couples TRBV2 to TRBJ1-5, with no clear D. The CDR3 totals 16 residues. CDR1 is SNHLY, CDR2 FYNNEI, per germline. V dropped 2 bases and J dropped 3 bases, with 14 bases sitting between them. CDR3 residues: CASSERGYLNNQPQHF. The CDR3 DNA reads as TGTGCCAGCAGTGAACGCGGATACTTGAACAATCAGCCCCAGCATTTT.

The chain links TRBV4-2 to TRBJ2-6, with TRBD1 matching 10 bases. With 3 bases clipped from V and 2 bases from J, the junction kept 7 bases outside the gene matches. CDR3 length: 18 amino acids. Germline values: CDR1 LGHNA, CDR2 YNFKEQ. The CDR3 coding sequence is TGTGCCAGCAGCCAGACCGGGACAGGGGCTACTGGGGCCAACGTCCTGACTTTC. Translated, it gives CASSQTGTGATGANVLTF.

CDR3 DNA: TGCAGCGTTGAAGATGTTTTGGACAGGGGCTATGGCTACACCTTC. It is translated as CSVEDVLDRGYGYTF. The rearrangement joins TRBV29-1 to TRBJ1-2, with TRBD1 identical over 9 bases. Germline CDR1 SQVTM, CDR2 ANQGSEA. The CDR3 covers 15 residues. Trimming cost V 0 bases and J 4 bases; bases outside gene matches: 6. Together with reference TRBV29-1 and TRBJ1-2, the CDR3 gives the full variable domain: SAVISQKPSRDICQRGTSLTIQCQVDSQVTMMFWYRQQPGQSLTLIATANQGSEATYESGFVIDKFPISRPNLTFSTLTVSNMSPEDSSIYLCSVEDVLDRGYGYTFGSGTRLTVV.

The sample holds one count of this clone. The chain links TRBV11-2 to TRBJ2-5, with 12 bases that match TRBD2. V lost 5 bases and J lost 1; bases outside the gene matches: 11. Germline V gives CDR1 SGHAT, CDR2 FQNNGV. The CDR3 is 18 residues long. The CDR3 loop reads CASSLSLAGGPFQETQYF. In DNA, the CDR3 is TGTGCCAGCAGCCTGTCACTAGCGGGGGGACCTTTCCAAGAGACCCAGTACTTC. Together with reference TRBV11-2 and TRBJ2-5, the CDR3 gives the full variable domain: EAGVAQSPRYKIIEKRQSVAFWCNPISGHATLYWYQQILGQGPKLLIQFQNNGVVDDSQLPKDRFSAERLKGVDSTLKIQPAKLEDSAVYLCASSLSLAGGPFQETQYFGPGTRLLVL.

The rearrangement links TRBV5-5 to TRBJ1-2; possibly TRBD1 for D (6 bases). Trimming removed 4 bases from V and 7 bases from J, with 14 bases in between. This CDR3 contains 13 residues. Looked up from germline, CDR1 is SGHKS and CDR2 is YYEKEE (reference sequence). CDR3 DNA: TGTGCCAGCAGCCTCGTAACAGGGAGTGGCTACACCTTC. Amino acids: CASSLVTGSGYTF.

This clone was recorded a few times. This sequence joins TRBV10-3 and TRBJ1-5, with TRBD1 matching 8 bases. Germline V CDR1 and CDR2: ENHRY, SYGVKD. The CDR3 contains 16 residues. V lost 1 base, J lost 7 bases, and 9 bases stayed unmatched. The CDR3 coding sequence is TGTGCCATCAGTGAGTTCATTGGACAGGGTGTCCAGCCCCAGCATTTT. It encodes CAISEFIGQGVQPQHF.

The chain employs TRBV20-1 and TRBJ2-7, with 7 nucleotides matching TRBD1. Germline V CDR1 and CDR2: DFQATT, SNEGSKA (reference sequence). This CDR3 is built from 11 residues. The J segment lost 6 bases and the V segment lost 6 bases, leaving 5 bases of the junction unmatched. CDR3 residues: CSAPDRLEQYF. Here the CDR3 DNA reads TGCAGTGCCCCGGACAGGCTCGAGCAGTACTTC.

This clone was seen more than once but under ten times. This chain uses TRBV7-2 with TRBJ2-1; possibly TRBD1 for D (6 bases). V was pared by 1 base and J by 5 bases, with 12 bases between. The CDR3 totals 15 residues. Germline V CDR1 and CDR2: SGHTA, FQGNSA. CDR3 DNA: TGTGCCAGCAGCTTAGTCTCCAGGGGAGACAATGAGCAGTTCTTC. This sequence encodes CASSLVSRGDNEQFF.

The J gene is TRBJ1-2, the V gene TRBV19, with D maybe TRBD1 (5 bases). The CDR3 is made up of 13 amino acids. Germline V lookup: CDR1 LNHDA, CDR2 SQIVND (reference sequence). V lost 5 bases to trimming and J lost 5 bases, with 12 bases between them. CDR3 region: CASSAPGGYGYTF. The CDR3 DNA sequence: TGTGCCAGTAGTGCCCCCGGGGGATATGGCTACACCTTC.

There are a few counts of this clone. The gene calls are TRBV6-1 and TRBJ1-6; 7 nucleotides agree with TRBD1. The CDR3 is 15 amino acids. Trimming at V came to 2 bases and at J to 10 bases, leaving 8 bases not matched to a gene. Looked up from germline, CDR1 is MNHNS and CDR2 is SASEGT. The CDR3 region has the DNA TGTGCCAGCAGTGAAACGGGGACAGCCCGATCACCCCTCCACTTT. It specifies CASSETGTARSPLHF.

The genes are TRBV9 and TRBJ1-1; no firm D call. Trimming shortened V by 9 bases and J by 4 bases, and 10 bases separated the two germline ends. The CDR3 runs to 11 residues. Germline V CDR1 and CDR2: SGDLS, YYNGEE. CDR3: CAIRSSTEAFF. The CDR3, as DNA: TGTGCCATCCGGAGTAGCACTGAAGCTTTCTTT. The full variable domain, completed using reference TRBV9 and TRBJ1-1, is DSGVTQTPKHLITATGQRVTLRCSPRSGDLSVYWYQQSLDQGLQFLIQYYNGEERAKGNILERFSAQQFPDLHSELNLSSLELGDSALYFCAIRSSTEAFFGQGTRLTVV.